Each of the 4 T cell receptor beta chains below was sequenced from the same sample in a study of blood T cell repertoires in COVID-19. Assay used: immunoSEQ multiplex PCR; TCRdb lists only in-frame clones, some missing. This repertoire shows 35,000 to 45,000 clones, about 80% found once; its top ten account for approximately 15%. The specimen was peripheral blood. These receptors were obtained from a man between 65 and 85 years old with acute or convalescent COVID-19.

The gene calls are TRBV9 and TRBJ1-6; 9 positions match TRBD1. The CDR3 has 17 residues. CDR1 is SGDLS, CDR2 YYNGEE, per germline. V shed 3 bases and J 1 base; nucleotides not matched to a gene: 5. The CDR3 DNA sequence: TGTGCCAGCAGCGCCCCCGGGACAGGGTCCTATAATTCACCCCTCCACTTT. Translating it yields CASSAPGTGSYNSPLHF.

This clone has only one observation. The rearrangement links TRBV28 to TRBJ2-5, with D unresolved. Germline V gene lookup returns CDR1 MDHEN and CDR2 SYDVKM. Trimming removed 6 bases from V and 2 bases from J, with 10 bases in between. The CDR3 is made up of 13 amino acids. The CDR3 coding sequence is TGTGCCAGCAGCGACTTGTTACAAGAGACCCAGTACTTC. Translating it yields CASSDLLQETQYF.

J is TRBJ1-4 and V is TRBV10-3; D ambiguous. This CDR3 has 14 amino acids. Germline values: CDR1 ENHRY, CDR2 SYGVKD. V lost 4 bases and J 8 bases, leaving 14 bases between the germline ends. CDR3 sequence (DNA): TGTGCCATCAGTGGAGGGCAGAGACCCGAAAAACTGTTTTTT. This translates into CAISGGQRPEKLFF.

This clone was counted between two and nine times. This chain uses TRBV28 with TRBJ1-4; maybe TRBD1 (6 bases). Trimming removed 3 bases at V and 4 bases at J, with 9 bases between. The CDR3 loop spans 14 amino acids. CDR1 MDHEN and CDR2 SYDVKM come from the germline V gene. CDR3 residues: CASSLRTVNEKLFF. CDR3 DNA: TGTGCCAGCAGTTTGAGGACAGTTAATGAAAAACTGTTTTTT.